The 26 T cell receptor beta chains in this list originate from one sample, sequenced in a study of cytomegalovirus exposure and HLA in healthy donors. PCR amplification relied on 60 Vbeta primers (plus 13 Jbeta primers). The data were produced by immunoSEQ multiplex PCR, yet TCRdb's version contains in-frame clones alone and is incomplete. The repertoire holds around 210,000 clones, approximately 78% seen once, with around 0.45% in the top ten. Input material: PBMCs. The receptors originated from a boy aged 5 to 17 in good health and CMV-seronegative.

Worth noting for this clone: The identical CDR3 is also encoded by other nucleotide sequences in the sample. This chain connects TRBV13 to TRBJ2-1, with D possibly matching TRBD2 (5 bases). CDR1 and CDR2 (germline): PRHDT, FYEKMQ (reference sequence). CDR3 size: 15 residues. V was cut by 2 bases and J by 2 bases, with 10 bases left in between. Written as DNA, the CDR3 is TGTGCCAGCAGCTTACGGGGTACCCCCTACAATGAGCAGTTCTTC. As protein: CASSLRGTPYNEQFF. Full variable domain (rest looked up from reference TRBV13 and TRBJ2-1): AAGVIQSPRHLIKEKRETATLKCYPIPRHDTVYWYQQGPGQDPQFLISFYEKMQSDKGSIPDRFSAQQFSDYHSELNMSSLELGDSALYFCASSLRGTPYNEQFFGPGTRLTVL.

The chain combines TRBV15 with TRBJ2-1; no clear D. This CDR3 comprises 13 residues. From germline, CDR1 is LNHNV and CDR2 YYDKDF (reference sequence). The ends were cut back, 0 bases at V and 3 bases at J, with 3 bases in the middle. The CDR3 loop reads CATSRDSYNEQFF. The CDR3 DNA follows: TGTGCCACCAGCAGAGACAGCTACAATGAGCAGTTCTTC.

The rearrangement uses TRBV10-3 and TRBJ2-6, with D perhaps TRBD2 (6 bases). CDR1 and CDR2 (germline): ENHRY, SYGVKD. The CDR3 runs to 17 residues. The V end was cut by 6 bases, the J end by 3 bases, with 18 bases between. The CDR3 loop reads CAIRAEGLRDGANVLTF. In DNA form, the CDR3 reads TGTGCCATCAGGGCGGAGGGCTTAAGGGATGGGGCCAACGTCCTGACTTTC.

This chain links TRBV29-1 with TRBJ2-4, with TRBD1 matching 12 bases. The germline gives CDR1 SQVTM, CDR2 ANQGSEA. CDR3 size: 15 residues. In DNA, the CDR3 is TGCAACGTGAAGAAGGGGACAGGGGGCCTCAACATTCAGTACTTC. Translated: CNVKKGTGGLNIQYF.

This chain links TRBV2 with TRBJ1-2; tentatively, D is TRBD1 (6 bases). CDR3 size: 13 residues. In germline, CDR1 is SNHLY, CDR2 FYNNEI. V shed 8 bases and J shed 1 base, with 11 bases lying between them. The CDR3 loop reads CASLQGVNYGYTF. The CDR3 bases are TGTGCCAGCTTACAGGGTGTTAACTATGGCTACACCTTC. The variable domain in full, with the rest retrieved from reference TRBV2 and TRBJ1-2, is EPEVTQTPSHQVTQMGQEVILRCVPISNHLYFYWYRQILGQKVEFLVSFYNNEISEKSEIFDDQFSVERPDGSNFTLKIRSTKLEDSAMYFCASLQGVNYGYTFGSGTRLTVV.

The table lists this clone with a few counts. The chain links TRBV29-1 to TRBJ1-2; D ambiguous. The CDR3 contains 9 residues. V dropped 3 bases and J dropped 7 bases, with 3 bases sitting between them. CDR1 and CDR2 from the germline V gene are SQVTM and ANQGSEA. The CDR3 sequence is CSVEAGYTF. CDR3 bases: TGCAGCGTTGAGGCTGGCTACACCTTC.

V gene TRBV4-1 combines with J gene TRBJ1-2, with 11 bases matching TRBD1. Germline CDR1 MGHRA, CDR2 YSYEKL. The V segment lost 3 bases and the J segment 2 bases; nucleotides outside the gene matches: 2. There are 15 residues in the CDR3. The CDR3 sequence: CASSQGQGGNYGYTF. The CDR3 region has the DNA TGCGCCAGCAGCCAGGGACAGGGGGGGAACTATGGCTACACCTTC.

The chain carries TRBV27 and TRBJ2-3, with 11 bases that match TRBD1. V lost 6 bases, J lost 3 bases, and 2 bases stayed unmatched. CDR1 and CDR2 (germline): MNHEY, SMNVEV (reference sequence). The CDR3 consists of 14 residues. The CDR3: CASSRDRGTDTQYF. The CDR3 region has the DNA TGTGCCAGCAGCCGGGACAGGGGGACAGATACGCAGTATTTT.

This chain connects TRBV30 to TRBJ2-3; D is ambiguous. Germline V gives CDR1 GTSNPN, CDR2 SVGIG (reference sequence). V was pared by 0 bases and J by 6 bases, with 4 bases between. CDR3 length equals 11 residues. CDR3 sequence: CAWSVGDTQYF. In nucleotides, the CDR3 is TGTGCCTGGAGTGTCGGGGATACGCAGTATTTT.

CDR3 bases: TGCGCCAGCAGCCACCTAGTACTAGGGAGCTCCTACGAGCAGTACTTC. Its translation is CASSHLVLGSSYEQYF. This chain joins TRBV4-1 and TRBJ2-5; D perhaps matches TRBD2 (5 bases). The DNA end is more similar to TRBJ2-7, so the J call may be wrong. CDR3 size: 16 residues. Germline CDR1 MGHRA, CDR2 YSYEKL.

The chain employs TRBV2 and TRBJ2-7; tentative D call: TRBD1 (5 bases). CDR1 is SNHLY and CDR2 is FYNNEI in the germline V gene. There are 14 residues in the CDR3. V shed 4 bases and J shed 2 bases, with 12 bases lying between them. CDR3 bases: TGTGCCAGCAGTGCAGGCCCAGGGACCTACGAGCAGTACTTC. Protein: CASSAGPGTYEQYF.

The rearrangement joins TRBV7-2 to TRBJ2-2; 8 bases fit TRBD1. The CDR3 extends over 17 amino acids. Germline CDR1 SGHTA, CDR2 FQGNSA. Trimming removed 5 bases from V and 4 bases from J; junction bases left unmatched: 12. This chain's CDR3 is CASSPRGQGASTGELFF. The CDR3 DNA sequence: TGTGCCAGCAGCCCTAGGGGCCAGGGGGCTAGCACCGGGGAGCTGTTTTTT.

The rearrangement uses TRBV15 and TRBJ2-1; D is undetermined. Germline lookup yields CDR1 LNHNV and CDR2 YYDKDF (reference sequence). There are 12 residues in the CDR3. Trimming stripped 0 bases from V and 7 bases from J, with 4 bases between. The CDR3 region has the DNA TGTGCCACCAGCAGAGATCATAATGAGCAGTTCTTC. This gives the protein CATSRDHNEQFF.

The V and J genes are TRBV10-3 and TRBJ2-5, with 7 positions matching TRBD1. The length of the CDR3 is 14 residues. Looked up from germline, CDR1 is ENHRY and CDR2 is SYGVKD. V lost 3 bases and J lost 5; bases outside the gene matches: 6. CDR3 in DNA: TGTGCCATCAGTGAAGCACAGGGGCATGAGACCCAGTACTTC. Protein sequence: CAISEAQGHETQYF.

This chain uses TRBV30 with TRBJ2-7, with 10 nucleotides matching TRBD1. Germline V CDR1 and CDR2: GTSNPN, SVGIG (reference sequence). The CDR3 loop spans 13 amino acids. V was clipped by 5 bases and J by 9 bases; unmatched bases: 10. The CDR3 DNA sequence: TGTGCCTGGGGTACCGGGACAGGGGACGCGCAGTACTTC. Its protein is CAWGTGTGDAQYF.

CDR3 amino acids: CAWSVAGRGTEAFF. The CDR3 DNA sequence: TGTGCCTGGAGTGTAGCGGGGAGAGGCACTGAAGCTTTCTTT. This chain joins TRBV30 and TRBJ1-1; D not certain. This CDR3 has 14 amino acids. Trimming cost V 0 bases and J 4 bases, with 12 bases left between them. CDR1 and CDR2 (germline): GTSNPN, SVGIG (reference sequence).

The J gene is TRBJ1-1, the V gene TRBV27, with 7 bases identical to TRBD1. The CDR3 spans 16 residues. Trimming cost V 3 bases and J 0 bases; bases outside gene matches: 7. Germline V gene sequence: CDR1 MNHEY, CDR2 SMNVEV (reference sequence). In nucleotides, the CDR3 is TGTGCCAGCAGTTTCCGGGGACAGCCCCTGAACACTGAAGCTTTCTTT. It codes for CASSFRGQPLNTEAFF.

The chain employs TRBV23-1 and TRBJ2-7; tentative D call: TRBD1 (5 bases). TRBV23-1 is placed among ORFs of uncertain function. V shed 7 bases and J shed 0 bases, with 16 bases lying between them. The CDR3 extends over 15 amino acids. CDR3 in DNA: TGCGCCAGCACATTCCAGGACAATGACTCCTACGAGCAGTACTTC. As protein: CASTFQDNDSYEQYF.

The gene calls are TRBV14 and TRBJ2-7; TRBD1 is a possible D gene (6 bases). The CDR3 loop spans 11 amino acids. Germline CDR1 and CDR2: SGHDN and FVKESK. The V gene lost 4 bases and the J gene lost 6 bases, with 7 bases spanning the gap. CDR3: CASSLGAEQYF. In DNA, the CDR3 is TGTGCCAGCAGCCTGGGGGCCGAGCAGTACTTC.

The rearrangement joins TRBV19 to TRBJ2-7; 7 bases map to TRBD1. The CDR3 has 13 residues. The V segment lost 1 base and the J segment 6 bases; nucleotides outside the gene matches: 3. Germline V lookup: CDR1 LNHDA, CDR2 SQIVND (reference sequence). The CDR3 region is CASSIGQGLEQYF. CDR3 DNA sequence: TGTGCCAGTAGTATAGGACAGGGCCTCGAGCAGTACTTC.

J is TRBJ2-1 and V is TRBV2, with a weak D call TRBD2 (8 bases). The germline CDR1 and CDR2 sequences are SNHLY and FYNNEI. The CDR3 covers 15 residues. V lost 10 bases and J lost 3, with 19 bases in between. CDR3 in DNA: TGTGCCACAGGGGGGGTGCGGGGGGTCTACAATGAGCAGTTCTTC. This encodes CATGGVRGVYNEQFF.

The chain employs TRBV9 and TRBJ2-1; a possible D gene is TRBD2 (6 bases). This CDR3 contains 16 residues. Germline CDR1 SGDLS, CDR2 YYNGEE. V lost 1 base and J 0 bases, leaving 11 bases between the germline ends. The CDR3 loop reads CASSVFGGSSYNEQFF. CDR3 bases: TGTGCCAGCAGCGTATTTGGGGGGAGCTCCTACAATGAGCAGTTCTTC. The full variable domain, its missing parts supplied by reference TRBV9 and TRBJ2-1, is DSGVTQTPKHLITATGQRVTLRCSPRSGDLSVYWYQQSLDQGLQFLIQYYNGEERAKGNILERFSAQQFPDLHSELNLSSLELGDSALYFCASSVFGGSSYNEQFFGPGTRLTVL.

The V gene is TRBV19, the J gene TRBJ2-7; TRBD1 might be the D (6 bases). The V end was cut by 3 bases, the J end by 3 bases, with 15 bases between. This CDR3 comprises 15 residues. Germline CDR1 reads LNHDA; CDR2 reads SQIVND (reference sequence). CDR3 sequence (DNA): TGTGCCAGTAGTATTCGAGACAGGATCGGCTACGAGCAGTACTTC. As protein: CASSIRDRIGYEQYF.

The DNA of the CDR3 is TGTGCCAGCAGCTTATCGGGTCGCCCCTATAATTCACCCCTCCACTTT. Translation: CASSLSGRPYNSPLHF. The chain employs TRBV7-6 and TRBJ1-6; D is unresolved. The germline V gene encodes CDR1 SGHVS and CDR2 FNYEAQ. This CDR3 is built from 16 residues. Between the trimmed V and J ends, which lost 2 bases and 2 bases, there was a span of 10 bases.

This clone was counted between two and nine times. The chain recombines TRBV5-4 with TRBJ1-1; tentative D call: TRBD1 (5 bases). CDR1 SGHNT and CDR2 YYREEE come from the germline V gene (reference sequence). The CDR3 has 17 amino acids. Trimming took 2 bases from V and 4 from J, leaving 21 bases between them. The DNA of the CDR3 is TGTGCCAGCAGCTTTTTTTTGGGGCAGGAGGGGCGCACTGAAGCTTTCTTT. It codes for CASSFFLGQEGRTEAFF.

This chain links TRBV5-4 with TRBJ2-3; 13 bases are a match to TRBD2. V trimming: 1 base; J trimming: 4 bases; junction bases outside the gene matches: 0. The CDR3 spans 15 residues. Germline CDR1 SGHNT, CDR2 YYREEE (reference sequence). This chain's CDR3 is CASSLTSGGADTQYF. For the CDR3, the DNA is TGTGCCAGCAGCTTGACTAGCGGGGGGGCAGATACGCAGTATTTT.